This T cell receptor (beta chain) was sequenced during a study of T cell responses to AZD1222 COVID-19 vaccine (dated by TCRdb to the early 2020s). Looking at the study overall: TCR sequencing covered fewer than 250 trial participants: 200 to 210 given two doses of AZD1222 and around 26 given two doses of MenACWY control vaccine. Trial participants were enrolled by age into 18-55, 56-69 and 70-plus year subgroups, with roughly 160, 29 and 62 TCR-sequenced participants respectively. Findings and caveats that apply to the study as a whole: In the small 56-69-year group, the increase in depth fell short of significance, most likely because of low power. Participants were mostly white British and included more females than males, and it was suggested by the authors that clonal diversity may have been underestimated. After two AZD1222 doses, both the breadth and the depth of spike-specific TCRs were significantly higher than at day 0 and than in MenACWY recipients. Because no samples from the day 14 peak response were available, repertoires could be characterized only after the peak T cell response. The vaccine-associated CD4 TCRs covered the entire spike protein, and the dominant responses fell in regions 160-218 and 743-854. Conclusions about previously exposed vaccinees are limited, since just a handful of AZD1222 recipients were seropositive for SARS-CoV-2 at baseline. Reportedly, close to half of the unique spike-specific TCRs recognized epitopes lying outside the regions that are mutated in the B.1.351 and B.1.1.7 variants.

The CDR3 regions of human TCRbeta chains were analyzed by immunosequencing. For the original study's pipeline: Repertoire TCRs were checked for matches against a reference library of SARS-CoV-2-specific TCRs that had been generated using the MIRA antigen-specificity platform. Breadth was defined as the fraction of unique TCRs that were SARS-CoV-2-associated. Depth was defined as the fraction of total T cells that were SARS-CoV-2-associated. Each spike-specific TCR was assigned to its reactive spike region and to a CD4 or CD8 class using the MIRA data. Log10-transformed breadth and depth values were compared by one-way ANOVA with Sidak's multiple comparisons tests. As stored in TCRdb, this immuneACCESS dataset retains in-frame rearrangements with V and J assigned. A fraction of the clones does not appear; measured against another copy, unresolved V genes explain less than half of the discrepancy, and the remainder lacks a known reason. V and J calls and clone size are copied from that table; D and trimming were computed from the DNA. Across this sample there are roughly 110,000 clones, with around nine tenths seen only once. The ten biggest clones cover less than 7.5% of the sample.

From the cysteine through the phenylalanine, the CDR3 covers 15 amino acids. Solely the CDR3 DNA is kept, with 45 bases framed from the first base. The germline V gene encodes CDR1 GTSNPN and CDR2 SVGIG (reference sequence). V was cut back by 3 bases and J by 1 base, leaving a gap of 15 bases between them. Concerning this clone itself: What antigen it recognizes has not been identified. The record has no base qualities; no much larger clone is one base away.

The time point label corresponds to: about 28 days (+/-7) after the second vaccine dose. Because spike-specific TCR depth and breadth did not differ between the two schedules, AZD1222 recipients who got a second dose at roughly 4 weeks were pooled with those who got a second dose at roughly 12 weeks. Vaccinee samples were obtained from the UK trials COV001 and COV002, which included a single-blind randomized controlled phase 2/3 trial of AZD1222 (ChAdOx1 nCoV-19) in healthy adults. Trial participant PBMC samples were collected at day 0 and day 28 after the second dose for TCRbeta chain sequencing.

Sequencing used peripheral blood, obtained 28 days after the second AZD1222 dose. The source is an adult who received the AZD1222 COVID-19 vaccine. Recombination connected TRBV30 to TRBJ1-1; tentative D gene TRBD1, with 5 bases matching. The nucleotide sequence is given as TGTGCCTGGAGACATTCGGCGAGGGGGAACACTGAAGCTTTCTTT. Its protein reads: CAWRHSARGNTEAFF.